The TCR beta chain under discussion was sequenced for a study of blood T cell repertoires in COVID-19. Study at large: The United States, Italy and Spain supplied acute and convalescent COVID-19 samples. Sample material is recorded as cDNA or gDNA derived from T cells, B-cell-depleted T cells, or PBMCs.

Patients at the Seattle site were enrolled during active infection and followed longitudinally. As originally analysed: Reference gene primer amplification in the assay estimated nucleated cell counts. The assay was immunoSEQ multiplex PCR, and TCRdb's table has in-frame clones only and misses some. V, J and clone size derive from that table, while D and trimming were established from the DNA sequence. The sample shows approximately 300,000 clones, nearly 90% of them seen only once. The CDR3 has 11 amino acids. Trimming took off 3 bases at V and 3 bases at J, with 5 bases between the two ends. CDR1 is DFQATT and CDR2 is SNEGSKA in the germline V gene (reference sequence).

The sequence was obtained from a woman in her thirties or forties with COVID-19, enrolled during active disease. Sequences were obtained from peripheral blood. This chain uses TRBV20-1 with TRBJ1-1, with no clear D. CDR3 region: CSARSDTEAFF. Written as DNA, the CDR3 is TGCAGTGCTAGGAGCGACACTGAAGCTTTCTTT.